The 2 T cell receptor beta chains in this list originate from one sample, sequenced in a study of cytomegalovirus exposure and HLA in healthy donors. 13 Jbeta primers and 60 Vbeta primers were used for the PCR. TCRdb keeps only in-frame clones here, not all; method: immunoSEQ multiplex PCR. The data show 250,000 to 350,000 clones, with around 80% seen just once and more than 0.3% held by the top ten. Material for sequencing was PBMCs. The origin of the receptors is a girl aged 2 to 10 in good health and CMV-seronegative.

The CDR3 sequence: CASGWGTSGDNEQFF. The CDR3 bases are TGTGCTAGTGGTTGGGGGACTAGCGGGGACAATGAGCAGTTCTTC. The chain joins TRBV12-5 to TRBJ2-1; 13 positions agree with TRBD2. CDR3 length: 15 amino acids. Per the germline V gene, CDR1 is LGHNT and CDR2 is FRNRAP. V shed 4 bases and J 5 bases; nucleotides not matched to a gene: 2.

The chain combines TRBV27 with TRBJ1-5; 7 bases map to TRBD1. CDR1 and CDR2 (germline): MNHEY, SMNVEV (reference sequence). J was trimmed by 9 bases and V by 0 bases; bases with no gene match: 5. The CDR3 consists of 14 residues. DNA of the CDR3: TGTGCCAGCAGTTTATCACAGGGGATTCCGCCCCAGCATTTT. It yields the protein CASSLSQGIPPQHF.